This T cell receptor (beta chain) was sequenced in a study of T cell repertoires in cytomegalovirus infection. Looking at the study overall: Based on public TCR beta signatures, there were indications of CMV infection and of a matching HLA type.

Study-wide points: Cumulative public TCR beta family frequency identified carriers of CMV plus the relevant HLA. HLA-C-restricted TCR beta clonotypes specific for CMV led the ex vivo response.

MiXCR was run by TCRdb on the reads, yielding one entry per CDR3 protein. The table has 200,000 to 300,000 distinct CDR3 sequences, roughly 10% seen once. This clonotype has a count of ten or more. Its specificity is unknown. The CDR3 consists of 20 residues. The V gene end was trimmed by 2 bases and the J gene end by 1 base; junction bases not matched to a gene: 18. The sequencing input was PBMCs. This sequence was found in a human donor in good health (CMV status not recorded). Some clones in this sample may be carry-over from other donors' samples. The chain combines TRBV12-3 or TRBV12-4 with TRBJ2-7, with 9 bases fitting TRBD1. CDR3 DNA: TGTGCCAGCAGTTTAATTTGGACAGGGGCCCAAAGTGGGAATTCCTACGAGCAGTACTTC. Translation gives CASSLIWTGAQSGNSYEQYF.